This paragraph covers one TCR beta chain sequence. Repertoires were generated with immunoSEQ multiplex PCR, while TCRdb's copy carries only in-frame clones and drops some. Among approximately 200,000 clones listed, around 89% were seen once. The CDR3 is 13 residues long. Germline V lookup: CDR1 MNHEY, CDR2 SVGAGI. After removal of 6 bases from V and 7 bases from J, the junction contained 5 bases not matched to a gene. This sample is part of a study of blood T cell repertoires in COVID-19. The gene calls are TRBV6-5 and TRBJ2-2, with 7 bases aligning to TRBD1. Sequencing was performed on PBMCs or T cells enriched from blood (not recorded which). The clonotype was recovered from a woman between 18 and 30 years old in a cohort exposed to, infected with or recovered from COVID-19 (not recorded which). The CDR3 DNA reads as TGTGCCAGCAGACGACAGGGAGACGGGGAGCTGTTTTTT. Translated: CASRRQGDGELFF.